The 8 T cell receptor beta chains reported below all come from one sample, sequenced in a study. The sorted Tregs were CD4+CD25+CD127-/low cells. Via MiXCR, TCRdb re-called the 5' RACE reads, giving one row per CDR3 protein. This repertoire shows 50,000 to 65,000 distinct CDR3 sequences, about 20% found once; its top ten account for around 3.2%. The sequencing sample was made of tumor-infiltrating Tregs sorted from the breast tumor. These receptors came from a female donor with breast cancer.

This clonotype was found many times. The V call is TRBV20-1, the J call TRBJ2-3; no clear D. CDR3 length: 12 residues. The germline V gene encodes CDR1 DFQATT and CDR2 SNEGSKA (reference sequence). Trimming cost V 3 bases and J 5 bases, with 9 bases left between them. The CDR3, as DNA: TGCAGTGCTAGTGATGCTCGAGATACGCAGTATTTT. As protein: CSASDARDTQYF.

The V call is TRBV20-1, the J call TRBJ2-7; 13 nucleotides match TRBD2. V lost 5 bases and J lost 7; bases outside the gene matches: 8. The length of the CDR3 is 14 residues. Germline V gene sequence: CDR1 DFQATT, CDR2 SNEGSKA (reference sequence). The CDR3, as DNA: TGCAGTGCTGTAACTAGCGGGAGGGCTCAAGAGCAGTACTTC. It translates to CSAVTSGRAQEQYF.

This sequence joins TRBV7-9 and TRBJ2-5, with 9 bases matching TRBD1. This CDR3 contains 16 residues. The ends lost 5 bases at V and 5 bases at J; junction bases unmatched: 12. Germline loops: CDR1 SEHNR, CDR2 FQNEAQ (reference sequence). CDR3 sequence reads: CASSRSDRGGEETQYF. CDR3 sequence (DNA): TGTGCCAGCAGCCGTTCGGACAGGGGAGGAGAGGAGACCCAGTACTTC.

This clonotype was observed once. The chain links TRBV6-2 or TRBV6-3 to TRBJ2-7, with 9 bases matching TRBD1. The CDR3 runs 14 residues. V shed 6 bases, J shed 4 bases, and the junction held 7 bases outside the gene matches. Germline assignment: CDR1 MNHEY and CDR2 SVGEGT. CDR3 DNA: TGTGCCAGCAGCCACGGGACAGGGACTTACGAGCAGTACTTC. Protein sequence: CASSHGTGTYEQYF.

This chain uses TRBV6-2 or TRBV6-3 with TRBJ2-3; the match to TRBD1 covers 7 bases. V dropped 0 bases and J dropped 3; count of bases not matched to a gene: 6. Germline V gene data show CDR1 as MNHEY and CDR2 as SVGEGT. The CDR3 loop spans 16 amino acids. The CDR3 nucleotides are TGTGCCAGCAGTTACTCCCCGGTCAGGGGGACAGATACGCAGTATTTT. Translation gives CASSYSPVRGTDTQYF.

The chain employs TRBV7-2 and TRBJ2-2; D is ambiguous. V shed 6 bases and J shed 4 bases, with 9 bases lying between them. The germline V gene encodes CDR1 SGHTA and CDR2 FQGNSA. The CDR3 length is 13 residues. The CDR3 nucleotides are TGTGCCAGCAGTACGGACGGCACCGGGGAGCTGTTTTTT. This gives the protein CASSTDGTGELFF.

Comment on this clonotype: Its ends do not fully match the called genes, so a read error is possible. The chain recombines TRBV6-1 with TRBJ1-3, with unresolved D. This CDR3 has 17 amino acids. Germline V lookup: CDR1 MNHNS, CDR2 SASEGT. CDR3 DNA: TGTGCCAGCACTAGAGGGAGGTCCGCTAGCTCTGGAAACACCATGTATTTT. It translates to CASTRGRSASSGNTMYF.

The chain is built from TRBV7-2 and TRBJ1-4; D gene uncertain. Trimming stripped 1 base from V and 7 bases from J, with 16 bases between. This CDR3 is built from 16 residues. CDR1 is SGHTA and CDR2 is FQGNSA in the germline V gene. In DNA form, the CDR3 reads TGTGCCAGCAGCTTAGACTCGGAAGTTCTGAGTGAAAAACTGTTTTTT. Translated, it gives CASSLDSEVLSEKLFF.